Below, one TCR beta chain is given with its context. The data were taken from a study of PD-1 blockade in classical Hodgkin lymphoma. V was pared by 6 bases and J by 7 bases, with 16 bases between. The V gene's germline CDR1 is MDHEN and CDR2 SYDVKM. The CDR3 has 13 amino acids. Each patient relapsed following autologous stem cell transplantation, and prior brentuximab vedotin exposure differed. Produced via immunoSEQ multiplex PCR; TCRdb's table is partial and in-frame only. This sample has more than 140,000 clones, with 78% found just once. Here the sequenced sample was peripheral blood mononuclear cells (PBMCs), taken before the second cycle of nivolumab. This receptor was taken from a human donor with classical Hodgkin lymphoma. V usage is TRBV28 and J usage is TRBJ2-7; D is possibly TRBD2 (6 bases). The CDR3 nucleotides read TGTGCCAGCAGGGAGCGGGCTCCCGGGGAGCAGTACTTC. It specifies CASRERAPGEQYF. The full variable domain, completed using reference TRBV28 and TRBJ2-7, is DVKVTQSSRYLVKRTGEKVFLECVQDMDHENMFWYRQDPGLGLRLIYFSYDVKMKEKGDIPEGYSVSREKKERFSLILESASTNQTSMYLCASRERAPGEQYFGPGTRLTVT.